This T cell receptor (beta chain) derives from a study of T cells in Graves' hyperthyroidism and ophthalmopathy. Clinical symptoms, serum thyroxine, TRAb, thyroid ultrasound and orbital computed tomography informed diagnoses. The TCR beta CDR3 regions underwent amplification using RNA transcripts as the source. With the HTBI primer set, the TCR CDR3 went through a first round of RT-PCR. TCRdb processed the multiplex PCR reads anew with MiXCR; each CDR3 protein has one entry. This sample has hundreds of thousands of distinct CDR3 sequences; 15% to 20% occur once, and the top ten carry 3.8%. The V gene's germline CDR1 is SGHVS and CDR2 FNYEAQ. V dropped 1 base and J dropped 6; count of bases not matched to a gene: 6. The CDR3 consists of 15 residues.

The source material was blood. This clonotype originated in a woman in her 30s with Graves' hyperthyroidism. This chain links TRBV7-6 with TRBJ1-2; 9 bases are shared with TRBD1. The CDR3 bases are TGTGCCAGCAGCTTAGGATCCACAGGGGGCCATGGCTACACCTTC. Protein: CASSLGSTGGHGYTF. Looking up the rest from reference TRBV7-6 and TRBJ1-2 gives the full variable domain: GAGVSQSPRYKVTKRGQDVALRCDPISGHVSLYWYRQALGQGPEFLTYFNYEAQQDKSGLPNDRFSAERPEGSISTLTIQRTEQRDSAMYRCASSLGSTGGHGYTFGSGTRLTVV.